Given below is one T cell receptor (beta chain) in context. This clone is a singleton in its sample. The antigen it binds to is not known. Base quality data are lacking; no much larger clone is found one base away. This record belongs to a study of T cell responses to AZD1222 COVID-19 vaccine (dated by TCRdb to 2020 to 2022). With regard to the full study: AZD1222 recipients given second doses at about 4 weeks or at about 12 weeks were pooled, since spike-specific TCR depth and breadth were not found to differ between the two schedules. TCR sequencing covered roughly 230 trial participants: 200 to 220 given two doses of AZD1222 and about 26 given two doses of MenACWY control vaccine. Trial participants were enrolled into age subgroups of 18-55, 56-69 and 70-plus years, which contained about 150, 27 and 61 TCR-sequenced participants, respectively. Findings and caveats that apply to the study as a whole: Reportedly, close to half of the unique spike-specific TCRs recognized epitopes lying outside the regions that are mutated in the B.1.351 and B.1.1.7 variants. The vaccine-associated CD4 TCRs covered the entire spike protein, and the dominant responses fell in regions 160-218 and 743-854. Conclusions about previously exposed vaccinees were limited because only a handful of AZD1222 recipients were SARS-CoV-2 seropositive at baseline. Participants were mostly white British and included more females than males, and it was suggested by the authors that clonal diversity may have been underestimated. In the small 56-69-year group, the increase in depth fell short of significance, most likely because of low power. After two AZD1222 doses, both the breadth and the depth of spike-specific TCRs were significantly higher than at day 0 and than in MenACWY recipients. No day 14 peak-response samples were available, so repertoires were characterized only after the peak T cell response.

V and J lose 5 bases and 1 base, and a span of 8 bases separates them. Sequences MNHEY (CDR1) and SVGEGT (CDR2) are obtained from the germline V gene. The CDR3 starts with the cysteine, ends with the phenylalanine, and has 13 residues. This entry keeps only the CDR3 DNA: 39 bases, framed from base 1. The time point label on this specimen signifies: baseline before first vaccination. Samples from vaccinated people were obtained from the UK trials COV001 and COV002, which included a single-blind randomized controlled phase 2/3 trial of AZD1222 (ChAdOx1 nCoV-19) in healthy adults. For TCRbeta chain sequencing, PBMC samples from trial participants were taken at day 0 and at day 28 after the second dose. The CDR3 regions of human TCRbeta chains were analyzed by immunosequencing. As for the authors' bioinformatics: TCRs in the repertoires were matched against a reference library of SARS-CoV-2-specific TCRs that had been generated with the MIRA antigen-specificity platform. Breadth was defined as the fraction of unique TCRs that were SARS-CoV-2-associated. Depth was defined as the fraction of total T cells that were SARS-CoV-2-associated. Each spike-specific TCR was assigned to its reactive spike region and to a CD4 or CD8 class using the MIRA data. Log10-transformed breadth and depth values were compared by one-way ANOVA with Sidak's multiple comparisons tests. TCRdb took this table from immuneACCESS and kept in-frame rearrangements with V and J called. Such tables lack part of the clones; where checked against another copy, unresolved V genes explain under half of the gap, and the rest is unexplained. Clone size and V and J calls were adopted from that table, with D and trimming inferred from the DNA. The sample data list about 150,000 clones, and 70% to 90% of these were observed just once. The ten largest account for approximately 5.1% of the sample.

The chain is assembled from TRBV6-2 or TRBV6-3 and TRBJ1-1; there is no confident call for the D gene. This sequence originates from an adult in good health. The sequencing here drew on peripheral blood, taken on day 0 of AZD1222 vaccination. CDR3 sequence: CASSDLWNTEAFF. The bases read TGTGCCAGCAGTGACCTATGGAACACTGAAGCTTTCTTT.